This T cell receptor beta chain was captured in a study of T cells after yellow fever vaccination (dated by TCRdb to between 2018 and 2020). For the wider study: The SMART-Seq v4 Ultra Low Input RNA kit was used to prepare libraries from fractions with low cell numbers. Bulk TCR alpha and beta repertoires were sequenced longitudinally to track T-cell clones before and after primary and booster YFV17D yellow fever vaccination. Two healthy male donors, one aged 18 to 29 and one aged 30 to 40 years, made up the cohort. Bulk PBMC replicates and cell subsets were isolated from blood drawn at multiple timepoints before and after both primary and secondary immunization.

The treatment or condition tag for this specimen amounts to: live attenuated yellow fever vaccine strain. Two biological replicates of bulk PBMCs were collected at each blood-draw timepoint. A standard Ficoll-Paque protocol was used to isolate PBMCs from peripheral blood. TriZol was used to extract RNA from bulk PBMCs, CD4 and CD8 fractions, and dextramer-positive and dextramer-negative fractions. TCR cDNA was synthesized by 5'RACE template switching, through which a universal primer site and unique molecular identifiers were introduced. Priming of cDNA synthesis was performed from both the TCR alpha and TCR beta constant segments. Libraries were amplified in two PCR steps, with sample barcodes and sequencing adapters added in the second step. Sequencing of the libraries was done on either Illumina HiSeq 2500 (2x100 bp) or NovaSeq (2x150 bp). The study's own analysis went as follows. Demultiplexing of reads and collapsing into UMI consensus sequences were performed with MIGEC, and V(D)J alignment was carried out with MiXCR. Using edgeR on replicate PBMC samples, clonotypes were called vaccine-responding if FDR was below 0.01 and the log2 fold change was above 5 up to day 15. Each bulk clonotype was labeled CD4 or CD8 based on which sequenced repertoire, CD4 or CD8, contained the clonotype at higher abundance. TCRdb cleaned the public reads at Q25 with fastp, built clones with MiXCR and kept in-frame beta chains. Rows with a matching CDR3 protein are joined into one entry that keeps the most common DNA and genes. It is TCRdb's table, rather than the study itself, that gives the V and J calls and clone size. Recorded for this sample are under 600,000 distinct CDR3 sequences; about a fifth of them occurred a single time. The ten largest clonotypes hold about a sixth of the sample.

As regards this clonotype: It has no known antigen specificity. No base-level quality is on record; no much larger clone is a single base apart.

Broad study findings and their caveats: A small share of clonotypes was detected in both CD4 and CD8 compartments, with the overlap likely arising from convergent recombination. Most clones expanded after primary vaccination (almost 97% of CD4 and roughly 90% of CD8) were re-detected after the booster, suggesting that broad memory maintenance occurred. Because abundant contaminating clonotypes from the bulk population could be contained in FACS-sorted repertoires, computational filtering was required. Compared with the primary T-cell response, the secondary T-cell response was weaker but faster, peaking on day 5 rather than day 15. Because the study included only two donors, the extent to which the findings can be generalized is limited.

The CDR3 spans 15 residues, from the cysteine through the phenylalanine. Just the 45-base CDR3 DNA is kept, in frame starting at base 1. Trimmed from V: 5 bases; trimmed from J: 4 bases; junction bases lacking a gene match: 10. The germline V gene provides CDR1 MNHNS and CDR2 SASEGT. The sequence was obtained from a young man who received the YFV17D yellow fever vaccine. The rearrangement joined TRBV6-1 to TRBJ2-7, with 8 middle bases fitting TRBD1. The material sequenced was PBMCs, taken approximately 22 days after the first yellow fever vaccination. The DNA sequence is as follows: TGTGCCAGCAGTCAGGATCAGGGGGCCGGGTACGAGCAGTACTTC. Protein translation: CASSQDQGAGYEQYF.